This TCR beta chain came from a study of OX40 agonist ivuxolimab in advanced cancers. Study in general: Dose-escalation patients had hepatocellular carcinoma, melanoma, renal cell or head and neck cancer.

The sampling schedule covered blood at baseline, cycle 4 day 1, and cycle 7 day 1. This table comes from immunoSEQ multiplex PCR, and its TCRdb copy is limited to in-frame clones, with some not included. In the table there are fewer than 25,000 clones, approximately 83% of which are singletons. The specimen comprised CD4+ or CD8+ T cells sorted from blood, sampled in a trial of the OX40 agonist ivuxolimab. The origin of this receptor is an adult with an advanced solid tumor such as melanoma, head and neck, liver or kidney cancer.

This chain's CDR3 is CASSEYLRGLEAFF. In DNA form, the CDR3 reads TGTGCCAGCAGTGAATACCTAAGGGGGTTGGAAGCTTTCTTT. The chain has TRBV6-1 and TRBJ1-1; possible D gene TRBD1, 6 bases. The CDR3 totals 14 residues. The germline CDR1 and CDR2 sequences are MNHNS and SASEGT. Trimming shortened V by 2 bases and J by 8 bases, and 15 bases separated the two germline ends.